This TCR beta chain was retrieved from a study of blood T cells in healthy people across ages. This clonotype was counted a single time. Its specificity is unknown. Sample donors were healthy Caucasian individuals that came from Russia, aged about 6 to 95. Each donor had 8.5 to 10 milliliters of peripheral blood drawn. The germline V gene encodes CDR1 LNHNV and CDR2 YYDKDF (reference sequence). V lost 3 bases and J 6 bases, leaving 6 bases between the germline ends. This CDR3 contains 12 residues. Points from the study as a whole: More naive CD4+ cells and higher diversity marked long-lived donors relative to aged donors. Roughly linearly, TCR beta diversity per million T cells fell as age increased.

PCR was performed a second time for roughly 7 to 11 cycles using a sample-barcoded 5' primer and a J-beta primer mix. TCRdb passed the 5' RACE reads through MiXCR, listing each CDR3 protein once. The sample shows about 900,000 distinct CDR3 sequences, 55% to 65% of them seen only once. This chain links TRBV15 with TRBJ2-1; D is uncertain. The specimen was blood. This TCR came from a man aged 30 to 45 in good health. This CDR3 reads CATSSGSNEQFF. In nucleotides, the CDR3 is TGTGCCACCAGCAGTGGCAGCAATGAGCAGTTCTTC.